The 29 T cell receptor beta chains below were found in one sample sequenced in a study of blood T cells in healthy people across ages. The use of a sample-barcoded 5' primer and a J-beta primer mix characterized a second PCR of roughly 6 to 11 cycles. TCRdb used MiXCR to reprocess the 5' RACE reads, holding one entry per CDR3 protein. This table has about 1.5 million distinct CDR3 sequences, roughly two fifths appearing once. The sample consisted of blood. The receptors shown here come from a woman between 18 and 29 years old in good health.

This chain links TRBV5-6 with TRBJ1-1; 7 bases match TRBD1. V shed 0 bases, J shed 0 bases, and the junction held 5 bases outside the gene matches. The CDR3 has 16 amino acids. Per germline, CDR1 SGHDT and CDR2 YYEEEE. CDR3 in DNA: TGTGCCAGCAGCTTGGCCGGGACAGCCTTGAACACTGAAGCTTTCTTT. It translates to CASSLAGTALNTEAFF. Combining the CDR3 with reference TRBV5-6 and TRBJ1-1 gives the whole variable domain DAGVTQSPTHLIKTRGQQVTLRCSPKSGHDTVSWYQQALGQGPQFIFQYYEEEERQRGNFPDRFSGHQFPNYSSELNVNALLLGDSALYLCASSLAGTALNTEAFFGQGTRLTVV.

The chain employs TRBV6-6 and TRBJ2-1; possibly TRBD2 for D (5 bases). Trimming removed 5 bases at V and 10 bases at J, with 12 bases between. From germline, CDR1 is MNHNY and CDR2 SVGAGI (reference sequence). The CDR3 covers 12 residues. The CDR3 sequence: CASSPEDYEQFF. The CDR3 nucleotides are TGTGCCAGCAGTCCTGAAGACTACGAGCAGTTCTTC.

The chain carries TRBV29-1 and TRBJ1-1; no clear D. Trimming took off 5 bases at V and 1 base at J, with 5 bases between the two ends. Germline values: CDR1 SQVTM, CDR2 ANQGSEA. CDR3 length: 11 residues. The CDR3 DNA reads TGCAGCGTTTCCTGGAACACTGAAGCTTTCTTT. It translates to CSVSWNTEAFF.

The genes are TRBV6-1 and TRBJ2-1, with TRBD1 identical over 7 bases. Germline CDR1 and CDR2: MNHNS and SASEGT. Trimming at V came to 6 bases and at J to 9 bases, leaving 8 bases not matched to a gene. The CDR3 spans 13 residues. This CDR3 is CASRSDRLGEQFF. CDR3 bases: TGTGCCAGCAGGTCGGACAGGTTGGGTGAGCAGTTCTTC.

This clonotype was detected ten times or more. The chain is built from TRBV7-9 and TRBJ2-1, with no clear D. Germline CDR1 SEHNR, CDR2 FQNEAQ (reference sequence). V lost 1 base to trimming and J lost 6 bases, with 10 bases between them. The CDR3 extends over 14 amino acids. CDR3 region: CASSLVSRSNEQFF. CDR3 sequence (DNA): TGTGCCAGCAGCTTAGTTTCCAGGTCCAATGAGCAGTTCTTC.

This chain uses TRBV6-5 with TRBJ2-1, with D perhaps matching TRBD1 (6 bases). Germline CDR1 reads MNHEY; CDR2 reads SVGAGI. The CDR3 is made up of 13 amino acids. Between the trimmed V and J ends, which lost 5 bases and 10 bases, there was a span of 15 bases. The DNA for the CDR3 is TGTGCCAGCAGTCCCAGGGGTCTGGGCGAGCAGTTCTTC. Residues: CASSPRGLGEQFF.

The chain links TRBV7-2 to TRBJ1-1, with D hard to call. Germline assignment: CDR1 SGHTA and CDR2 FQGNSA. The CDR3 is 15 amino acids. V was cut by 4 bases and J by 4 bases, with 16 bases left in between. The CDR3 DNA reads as TGTGCCAGCAGCTCCTCACGAGGGCGGAGCACTGAAGCTTTCTTT. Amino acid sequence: CASSSSRGRSTEAFF.

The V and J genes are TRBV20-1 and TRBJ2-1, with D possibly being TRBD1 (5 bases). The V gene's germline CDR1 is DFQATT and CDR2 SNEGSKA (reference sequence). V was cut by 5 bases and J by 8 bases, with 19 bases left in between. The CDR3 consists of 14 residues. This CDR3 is CSARTGNSGDEQFF. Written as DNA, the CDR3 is TGCAGTGCTCGCACAGGAAACTCGGGCGATGAGCAGTTCTTC.

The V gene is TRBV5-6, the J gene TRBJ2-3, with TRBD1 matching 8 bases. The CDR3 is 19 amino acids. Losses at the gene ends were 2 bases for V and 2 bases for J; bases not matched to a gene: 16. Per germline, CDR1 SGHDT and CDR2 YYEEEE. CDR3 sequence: CASSLNRGTLLSTTDTQYF. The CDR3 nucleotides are TGTGCCAGCAGCTTAAACAGGGGGACACTTCTTTCCACCACAGATACGCAGTATTTT.

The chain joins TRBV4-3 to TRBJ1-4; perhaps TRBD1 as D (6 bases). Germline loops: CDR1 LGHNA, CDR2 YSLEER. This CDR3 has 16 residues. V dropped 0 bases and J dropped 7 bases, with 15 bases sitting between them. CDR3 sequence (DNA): TGCGCCAGCAGCCAAGATGGCAGGGGAGGGAGTGAAAAACTGTTTTTT. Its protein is CASSQDGRGGSEKLFF.

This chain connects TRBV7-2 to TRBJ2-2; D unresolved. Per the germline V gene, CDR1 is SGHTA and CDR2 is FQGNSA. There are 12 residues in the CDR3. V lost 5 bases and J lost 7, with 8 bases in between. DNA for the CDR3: TGTGCCAGCAGCCCGTTTGACGGGGAGCTGTTTTTT. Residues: CASSPFDGELFF.

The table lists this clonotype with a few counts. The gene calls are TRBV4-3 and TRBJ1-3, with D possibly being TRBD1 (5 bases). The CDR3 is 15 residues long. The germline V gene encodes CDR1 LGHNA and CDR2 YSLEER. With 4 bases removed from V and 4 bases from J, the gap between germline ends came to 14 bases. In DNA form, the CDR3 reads TGCGCCAGCAGCCGCAGGGCCTCGGCGGGAAACACCATATATTTT. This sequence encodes CASSRRASAGNTIYF.

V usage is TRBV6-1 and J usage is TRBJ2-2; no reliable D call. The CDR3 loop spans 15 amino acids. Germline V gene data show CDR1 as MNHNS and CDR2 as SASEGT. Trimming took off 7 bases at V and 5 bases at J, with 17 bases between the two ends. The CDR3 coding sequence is TGTGCCAGCATCCCCGCGAGCAGGCAAACCGGGGAGCTGTTTTTT. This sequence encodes CASIPASRQTGELFF.

DNA for the CDR3: TGTGCCACCAGCAGAGATGACGCTTCAGGCAATCAGCCCCAGCATTTT. It is translated as CATSRDDASGNQPQHF. The chain recombines TRBV15 with TRBJ1-5; no clear D gene. This CDR3 comprises 16 residues. Germline-derived CDR1 and CDR2 are LNHNV and YYDKDF (reference sequence). V was shortened by 0 bases and J by 2 bases, with 11 bases between the two germline ends.

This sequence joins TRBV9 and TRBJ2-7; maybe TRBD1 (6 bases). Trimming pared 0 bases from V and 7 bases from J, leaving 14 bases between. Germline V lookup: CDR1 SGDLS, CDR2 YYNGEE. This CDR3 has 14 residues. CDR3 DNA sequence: TGTGCCAGCAGCGTAGTAGGCAGGGACAATGAGCAGTACTTC. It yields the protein CASSVVGRDNEQYF.

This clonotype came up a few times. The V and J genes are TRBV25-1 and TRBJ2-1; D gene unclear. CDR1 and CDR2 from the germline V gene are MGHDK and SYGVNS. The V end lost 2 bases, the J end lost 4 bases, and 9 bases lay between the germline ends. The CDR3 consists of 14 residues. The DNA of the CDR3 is TGTGCCAGCAGTGAACCCCCAGGTTACAATGAGCAGTTCTTC. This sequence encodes CASSEPPGYNEQFF.

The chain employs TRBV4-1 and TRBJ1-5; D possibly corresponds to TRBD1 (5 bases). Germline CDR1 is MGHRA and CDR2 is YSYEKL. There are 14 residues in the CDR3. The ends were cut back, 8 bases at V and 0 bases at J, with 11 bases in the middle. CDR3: CASGAVFSNQPQHF. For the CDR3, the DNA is TGCGCCAGCGGGGCAGTGTTTAGCAATCAGCCCCAGCATTTT.

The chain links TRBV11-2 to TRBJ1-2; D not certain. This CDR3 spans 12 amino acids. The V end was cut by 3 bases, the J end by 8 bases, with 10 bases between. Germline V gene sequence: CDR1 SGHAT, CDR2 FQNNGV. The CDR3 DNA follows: TGTGCCAGCAGCTTCAACTTCGGGGGCTACACCTTC. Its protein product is CASSFNFGGYTF.

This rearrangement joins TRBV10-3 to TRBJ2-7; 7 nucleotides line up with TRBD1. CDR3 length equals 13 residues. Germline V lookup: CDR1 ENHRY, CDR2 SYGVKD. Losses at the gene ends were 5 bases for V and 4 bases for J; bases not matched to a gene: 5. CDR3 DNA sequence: TGTGCCATCAGTACAGGGGCTGCGTACGAGCAGTACTTC. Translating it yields CAISTGAAYEQYF.

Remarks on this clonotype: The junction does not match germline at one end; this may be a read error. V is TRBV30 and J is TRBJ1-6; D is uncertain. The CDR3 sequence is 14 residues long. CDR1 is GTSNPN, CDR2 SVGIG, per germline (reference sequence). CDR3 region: CAWSGDKYNSPLHF. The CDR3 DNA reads TGTGCCTGGAGTGGAGACAAGTATAATTCGCCCCTCCACTTT.

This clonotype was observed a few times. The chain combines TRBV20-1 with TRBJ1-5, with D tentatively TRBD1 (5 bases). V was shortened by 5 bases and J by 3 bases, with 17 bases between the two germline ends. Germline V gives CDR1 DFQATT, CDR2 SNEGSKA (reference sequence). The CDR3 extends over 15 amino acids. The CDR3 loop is CSALSQGTDNQPQHF. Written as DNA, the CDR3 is TGCAGTGCTCTATCCCAGGGTACCGACAATCAGCCCCAGCATTTT.

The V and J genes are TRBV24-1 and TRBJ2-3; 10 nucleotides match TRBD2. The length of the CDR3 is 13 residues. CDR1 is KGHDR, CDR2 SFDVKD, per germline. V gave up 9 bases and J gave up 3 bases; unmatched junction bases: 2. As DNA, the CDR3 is TGTGCCACCGGAGCGGGGGGGACAGATACGCAGTATTTT. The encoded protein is CATGAGGTDTQYF.

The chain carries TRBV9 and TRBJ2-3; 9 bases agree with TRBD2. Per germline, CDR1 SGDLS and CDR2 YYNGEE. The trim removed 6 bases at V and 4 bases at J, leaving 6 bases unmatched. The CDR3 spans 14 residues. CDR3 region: CASNQREASDTQYF. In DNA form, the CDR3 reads TGTGCCAGCAACCAGCGGGAGGCATCAGATACGCAGTATTTT.

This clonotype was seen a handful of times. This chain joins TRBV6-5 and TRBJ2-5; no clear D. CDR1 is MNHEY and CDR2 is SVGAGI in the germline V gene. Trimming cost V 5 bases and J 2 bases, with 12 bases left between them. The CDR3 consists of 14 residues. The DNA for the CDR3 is TGTGCCAGCAGTCGCCTCGACCTTCAAGAGACCCAGTACTTC. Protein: CASSRLDLQETQYF.

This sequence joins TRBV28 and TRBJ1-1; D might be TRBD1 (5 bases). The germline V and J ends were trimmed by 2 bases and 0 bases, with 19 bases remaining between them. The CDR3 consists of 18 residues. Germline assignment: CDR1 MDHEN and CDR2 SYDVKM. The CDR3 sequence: CASSLVRVARQLNTEAFF. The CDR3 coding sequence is TGTGCCAGCAGTTTAGTGAGGGTTGCGCGACAGCTGAACACTGAAGCTTTCTTT.

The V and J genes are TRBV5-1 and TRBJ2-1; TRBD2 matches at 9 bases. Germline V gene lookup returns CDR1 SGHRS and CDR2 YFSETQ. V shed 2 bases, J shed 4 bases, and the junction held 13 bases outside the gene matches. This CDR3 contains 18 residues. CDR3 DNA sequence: TGCGCCAGCAGCTTTTCCCTAGCGGGACTGGTGGGGTACAATGAGCAGTTCTTC. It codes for CASSFSLAGLVGYNEQFF.

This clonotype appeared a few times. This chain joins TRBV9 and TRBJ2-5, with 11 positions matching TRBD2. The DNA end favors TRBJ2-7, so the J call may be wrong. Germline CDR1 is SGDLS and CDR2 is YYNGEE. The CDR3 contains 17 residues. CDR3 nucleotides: TGTGCCAGCAGCCCCTCTGCCACCGGGACTAGCGGTTACGAGCAGTACTTC. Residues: CASSPSATGTSGYEQYF.

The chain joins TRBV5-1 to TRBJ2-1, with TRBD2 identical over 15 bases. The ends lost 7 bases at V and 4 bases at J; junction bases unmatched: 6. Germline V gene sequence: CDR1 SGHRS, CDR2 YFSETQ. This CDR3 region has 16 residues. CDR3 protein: CASRTSGRADYNEQFF. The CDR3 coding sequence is TGCGCCAGCCGGACTAGCGGGAGGGCGGATTACAATGAGCAGTTCTTC.

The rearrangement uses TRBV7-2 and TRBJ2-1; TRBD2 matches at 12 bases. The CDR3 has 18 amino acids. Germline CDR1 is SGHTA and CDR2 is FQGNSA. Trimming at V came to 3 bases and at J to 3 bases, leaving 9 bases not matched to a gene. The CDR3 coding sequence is TGTGCCAGCAGCTTGACCGGACTAGCGGGAAGCGGCTACAATGAGCAGTTCTTC. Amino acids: CASSLTGLAGSGYNEQFF.